This T cell receptor beta chain was recorded in a study of blood T cell repertoires in COVID-19. The wider study: T cells, B-cell-depleted T cells, or PBMCs provided the cDNA or gDNA that served as material.

CDR1 is GTSNPN, CDR2 SVGIG, per germline (reference sequence). The CDR3 extends over 13 amino acids. The germline V and J ends were trimmed by 5 bases and 1 base, with 12 bases remaining between them. Residents of 24 US areas, aged roughly 18 to 90 years, made up the participants. This table comes from immunoSEQ multiplex PCR, and its TCRdb copy is limited to in-frame clones, with some not included. The repertoire holds roughly 220,000 clones, with 80% as singletons. This chain links TRBV30 with TRBJ2-7; possibly TRBD2 for D (5 bases). This receptor was identified in a young man with acute COVID-19. The specimen sequenced was PBMCs or T cells enriched from blood (not recorded which). The CDR3 DNA reads TGTGCCTGGGCATGGGAGCGATCCTACGAGCAGTACTTC. Encoded protein: CAWAWERSYEQYF.